These T cell receptor beta chains were read from a single sample in a study of blood T cell repertoires in COVID-19. Profiled with immunoSEQ multiplex PCR; TCRdb holds only in-frame clones, not every one. Of about 150,000 clones in the sample, 75% to 95% were seen once. Sequencing was done on a sample of peripheral blood. Every receptor here comes from a middle-aged man with acute or convalescent COVID-19. Both conserved end residues are trimmed from each CDR3. The D gene is left open where the match is weak.

j_gene: TRBJ1-5; v_gene: TRBV19; d_gene: NA; CDR3aa: ATELGQISNQPQH
j_gene: TRBJ1-1; v_gene: TRBV19; d_gene: NA; CDR3aa: ASSTRDSEAF
j_gene: TRBJ1-6; v_gene: TRBV5-5; d_gene: NA; CDR3aa: ASVDRSSYNSPLH
j_gene: TRBJ2-3; v_gene: TRBV4-1; d_gene: TRBD2; CDR3aa: ASSQGLAGGDTQY
j_gene: TRBJ2-3; v_gene: TRBV14; d_gene: TRBD1; CDR3aa: ASTWGQGAPDTQY
j_gene: TRBJ1-4; v_gene: TRBV18; d_gene: TRBD1; CDR3aa: ASSPDRGSNEKLF
j_gene: TRBJ1-2; v_gene: TRBV15; d_gene: NA; CDR3aa: ATRGSDGGGINYGYT
j_gene: TRBJ2-7; v_gene: TRBV28; d_gene: TRBD2; CDR3aa: ASSPRLARSYEQY
j_gene: TRBJ2-3; v_gene: TRBV7-2; d_gene: TRBD2; CDR3aa: ASSHGLAGGRTSTDTQY
j_gene: TRBJ1-1; v_gene: TRBV5-8; d_gene: NA; CDR3aa: ASSLDSHTEAF
j_gene: TRBJ2-2; v_gene: TRBV4-2; d_gene: NA; CDR3aa: ASSPSGGEIAGELF